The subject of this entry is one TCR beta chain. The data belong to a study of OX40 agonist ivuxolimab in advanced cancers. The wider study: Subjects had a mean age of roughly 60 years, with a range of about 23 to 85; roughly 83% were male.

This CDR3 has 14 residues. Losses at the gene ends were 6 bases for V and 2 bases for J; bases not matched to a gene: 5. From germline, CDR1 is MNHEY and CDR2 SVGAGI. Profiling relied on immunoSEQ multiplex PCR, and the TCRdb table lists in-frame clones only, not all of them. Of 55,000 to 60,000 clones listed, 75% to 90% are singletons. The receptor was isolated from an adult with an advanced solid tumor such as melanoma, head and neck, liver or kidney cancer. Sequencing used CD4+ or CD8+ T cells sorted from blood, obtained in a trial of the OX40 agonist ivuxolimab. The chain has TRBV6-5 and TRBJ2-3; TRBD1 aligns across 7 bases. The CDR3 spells CASSVGTATDTQYF. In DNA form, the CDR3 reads TGTGCCAGCAGCGTAGGGACAGCCACAGATACGCAGTATTTT.